This paragraph reports one T cell receptor (beta chain). Other DNA sequences within the sample encode an identical CDR3. Losses at the gene ends were 2 bases for V and 1 base for J; bases not matched to a gene: 0. The CDR3 has 14 residues. Germline V gene data show CDR1 as MNHEY and CDR2 as SVGAGI. These data are taken from a study of cytomegalovirus exposure and HLA in healthy donors. Background on the study: Researchers previously reported finding fewer than 120 million unique TCR beta sequences from 170 million or so T cells.

The PCR employed 60 Vbeta primers together with 13 Jbeta primers. Profiled with immunoSEQ multiplex PCR; TCRdb holds only in-frame clones, not every one. In the table there are 160,000 or so clones, around 82% of which are singletons. What was sequenced was PBMCs. The chain carries TRBV6-5 and TRBJ2-3, with 7 bases aligning to TRBD1. This TCR was recovered from a young man in good health and CMV-seronegative. The CDR3 reads CASSYGQGTDTQYF. CDR3 bases: TGTGCCAGCAGTTACGGACAGGGCACAGATACGCAGTATTTT.